One sample yielded the 24 T cell receptor beta chains listed below, sequenced in a study of breast tumors, draining lymph nodes, adjacent tissues. Each CDR3 protein is one row after TCRdb ran MiXCR on the multiplex PCR reads. The sample holds about 180,000 distinct CDR3 sequences, approximately 33% seen once. Axillary draining lymph nodes of breast cancer patients supplied the node samples. The sample was axillary lymph node tissue. The receptors were gathered from a female donor with breast cancer. Some clones in this sample may be carry-over from other donors' samples.

The genes are TRBV25-1 and TRBJ1-1, with a possible D match to TRBD1 (5 bases). From germline, CDR1 is MGHDK and CDR2 SYGVNS. V was cut by 6 bases and J by 6 bases, with 17 bases left in between. This CDR3 has 14 amino acids. The CDR3 loop is CASRGVGIIAEAFF. CDR3 DNA: TGTGCCAGCAGGGGGGTCGGAATTATCGCTGAAGCTTTCTTT.

There are a few counts of this clonotype. This chain uses TRBV5-1 with TRBJ1-1, with a possible D match to TRBD1 (5 bases). The CDR3 extends over 14 amino acids. In germline, CDR1 is SGHRS, CDR2 YFSETQ. V lost 7 bases and J lost 0, with 13 bases in between. Here the CDR3 reads CASRRQNMNTEAFF. The CDR3 region has the DNA TGCGCCAGCCGTCGACAGAATATGAACACTGAAGCTTTCTTT.

This clonotype showed up many times. This rearrangement joins TRBV5-1 to TRBJ2-3; D might be TRBD2 (5 bases). Trimming removed 0 bases from V and 7 bases from J, with 12 bases in between. The CDR3 length is 14 residues. The germline V gene encodes CDR1 SGHRS and CDR2 YFSETQ. CDR3 DNA sequence: TGCGCCAGCAGCTTGGAGGGAGCCCCCAATACGCAGTATTTT. Translated: CASSLEGAPNTQYF.

This clonotype has only a few counts. Being one base from a much bigger clone, this may be a read error. Without the conserved terminal phenylalanine or tryptophan, this CDR3 likely stems from a read error. The chain joins TRBV19 to TRBJ1-2, with TRBD1 identical over 9 bases. The CDR3 spans 16 residues. V lost 4 bases to trimming and J lost 2 bases; unmatched junction nucleotides: 8. Germline values: CDR1 LNHDA, CDR2 SQIVND (reference sequence). CDR3 bases: TGTGCCAGTAGTACCCGGACAGGGGAAGCGAACTATGGCTACACCTCC. Its protein product is CASSTRTGEANYGYTS.

This clonotype was observed many times. The chain is built from TRBV30 and TRBJ2-7; the match to TRBD2 covers 7 bases. The CDR3 runs 14 residues. V shed 2 bases, J shed 2 bases, and the junction held 6 bases outside the gene matches. Germline lookup yields CDR1 GTSNPN and CDR2 SVGIG (reference sequence). The CDR3 here is CAWSRAGGTYEQYF. Here the CDR3 DNA reads TGTGCCTGGAGTAGGGCCGGGGGGACCTACGAGCAGTACTTC.

A note on this clonotype: The junction and the germline gene differ at one end; a read error may be behind it. The chain recombines TRBV24-1 with TRBJ2-2; tentatively, D is TRBD1 (6 bases). This CDR3 has 15 amino acids. The germline V gene encodes CDR1 KGHDR and CDR2 SFDVKD. The CDR3 DNA follows: TGTGCCACCAGTGACCCCGGGACAAGCACCGGGAAGCTGTTTTTT. Translating gives CATSDPGTSTGKLFF.

The CDR3 spells CASITGRGLDTQYF. The CDR3 DNA reads as TGCGCCAGCATCACAGGCAGGGGGCTGGACACCCAGTACTTC. This chain links TRBV5-1 with TRBJ2-5, with 8 bases fitting TRBD1. J was trimmed by 8 bases and V by 6 bases; bases with no gene match: 12. From germline, CDR1 is SGHRS and CDR2 YFSETQ. The CDR3 runs to 14 residues. The full variable domain, rest sourced from reference TRBV5-1 and TRBJ2-5, is KAGVTQTPRYLIKTRGQQVTLSCSPISGHRSVSWYQQTPGQGLQFLFEYFSETQRNKGNFPGRFSGRQFSNSRSEMNVSTLELGDSALYLCASITGRGLDTQYFGPGTRLLVL.

This clonotype was counted at least ten times. This rearrangement joins TRBV5-6 to TRBJ2-2; no clear D. The germline CDR1 and CDR2 sequences are SGHDT and YYEEEE. V gave up 2 bases and J gave up 2 bases, with 13 bases separating them. This CDR3 region has 16 residues. The CDR3 region is CASSFRPGHNTGELFF. The CDR3 coding sequence is TGTGCCAGCAGCTTTCGCCCGGGTCATAACACCGGGGAGCTGTTTTTT.

The sample holds many counts of this clonotype. The CDR3 region is CASSQDGQRNQPQHF. The CDR3 DNA sequence: TGCGCCAGCAGCCAAGATGGACAGCGTAATCAGCCCCAGCATTTT. The genes are TRBV4-1 and TRBJ1-5, with D possibly being TRBD1 (6 bases). Germline V CDR1 and CDR2: MGHRA, YSYEKL. This CDR3 region has 15 residues. Deletions cut 0 bases from V and 4 bases from J, with 10 bases between.

This clonotype was seen at least ten times. This chain uses TRBV7-9 with TRBJ1-3, with D unresolved. V gave up 1 base and J gave up 13 bases, with 17 bases separating them. From germline, CDR1 is SEHNR and CDR2 FQNEAQ (reference sequence). The CDR3 length is 14 residues. The CDR3 is CASSLGGIRPRIYF. The CDR3 DNA reads as TGTGCCAGCAGCTTAGGAGGTATTAGGCCGCGGATATATTTT. The full variable domain, in which reference TRBV7-9 and TRBJ1-3 provide the parts outside the CDR3, is DTGVSQNPRHKITKRGQNVTFRCDPISEHNRLYWYRQTLGQGPEFLTYFQNEAQLEKSRLLSDRFSAERPKGSFSTLEIQRTEQGDSAMYLCASSLGGIRPRIYFGEGSWLTVV.

This clonotype was picked up many times. The CDR3 sequence: CASSPSPRGRVTGELFF. The CDR3 DNA is TGTGCCAGCAGCCCGTCCCCCAGGGGGCGCGTCACCGGGGAGCTGTTTTTT. The chain has TRBV11-2 and TRBJ2-2; 8 positions agree with TRBD1. Trimming took 5 bases from V and 4 from J; bases not matched to a gene: 12. The CDR3 sequence is 17 residues long. Germline lookup yields CDR1 SGHAT and CDR2 FQNNGV.

The J gene is TRBJ1-2, the V gene TRBV20-1; a weak D match, TRBD1 (5 bases). The CDR3 length is 14 residues. Trimming cost V 3 bases and J 4 bases, with 15 bases left between them. CDR1 DFQATT and CDR2 SNEGSKA come from the germline V gene (reference sequence). The CDR3 is CSARPTGGGYGYTF. The CDR3 DNA reads as TGCAGTGCTAGGCCTACCGGGGGTGGCTATGGCTACACCTTC.

This clonotype has just a few counts. Being one base from a much bigger clone, this may be a read error. The chain combines TRBV13 with TRBJ1-5; 7 positions match TRBD1. The CDR3 sequence is 14 residues long. Germline CDR1 reads PRHDT; CDR2 reads FYEKMQ (reference sequence). V was clipped by 5 bases and J by 2 bases; unmatched bases: 3. The CDR3 DNA reads as TGTGCCAGCAGCCGGGACAGTCGCAATCAGCCCCAGCATTTT. It codes for CASSRDSRNQPQHF.

This clonotype occurred once. It may be a read error: a sequence one base away is much more abundant. The chain combines TRBV30 with TRBJ1-3; no firm D call. Germline loops: CDR1 GTSNPN, CDR2 SVGIG (reference sequence). The CDR3 loop spans 15 amino acids. The CDR3 DNA sequence: TGTGCCTGGAGCGAGGTCGCCGACTCTGGAAGCACCATATATTTT. Translating it yields CAWSEVADSGSTIYF.

This clonotype was recorded many times. The chain carries TRBV13 and TRBJ2-1; possible D gene TRBD1, 5 bases. The CDR3 consists of 17 residues. The V gene's germline CDR1 is PRHDT and CDR2 FYEKMQ (reference sequence). V was trimmed by 10 bases and J by 0 bases, leaving 22 bases between them. The CDR3, as DNA: TGTGCCACCTCGGACACCGTAAACCCAAGCTCCTACAATGAGCAGTTCTTC. It is translated as CATSDTVNPSSYNEQFF.

This chain joins TRBV7-8 and TRBJ2-6; D not certain. The CDR3 contains 18 residues. From germline, CDR1 is SGHVS and CDR2 FQNEAQ. Between the trimmed V and J ends, which lost 4 bases and 1 base, there was a span of 17 bases. The CDR3 loop reads CASSSPASVGSGANVLTF. In DNA form, the CDR3 reads TGTGCCAGCAGCTCACCCGCCAGCGTAGGGTCTGGGGCCAACGTCCTGACTTTC.

This clonotype was counted ten times or more. This rearrangement joins TRBV19 to TRBJ2-7; 9 positions match TRBD2. This CDR3 has 14 amino acids. Trimming removed 10 bases from V and 2 bases from J; junction bases left unmatched: 9. The germline CDR1 and CDR2 sequences are LNHDA and SQIVND (reference sequence). CDR3 DNA: TGTGCCACCGCCGGGACTAGCAAGACCTACGAGCAGTACTTC. Its protein product is CATAGTSKTYEQYF.

V is TRBV13 and J is TRBJ1-4; a weak D match, TRBD1 (5 bases). V lost 3 bases and J lost 5, with 19 bases in between. The germline V gene encodes CDR1 PRHDT and CDR2 FYEKMQ (reference sequence). This CDR3 region has 17 residues. CDR3 sequence: CASSFWTSGGDNEKLFF. Here the CDR3 DNA reads TGTGCCAGCAGCTTCTGGACTAGCGGGGGGGACAATGAAAAACTGTTTTTT. Full variable domain (missing parts from reference TRBV13 and TRBJ1-4): AAGVIQSPRHLIKEKRETATLKCYPIPRHDTVYWYQQGPGQDPQFLISFYEKMQSDKGSIPDRFSAQQFSDYHSELNMSSLELGDSALYFCASSFWTSGGDNEKLFFGSGTQLSVL.

Regarding this clonotype: The CDR3 ends on some other residue instead of the conserved phenylalanine or tryptophan, so this is likely a read error. No DNA is shown, since the ends of the CDR3 on it are uncertain; the CDR3 is the one TCRdb lists. This CDR3 is CASSGGTPREPVS. The J gene is TRBJ2-7, the V gene TRBV9; TRBD1 is the table's D call and was not checked against the DNA. From its first to its last residue, the CDR3 has 13 amino acids. CDR1 and CDR2 (germline): SGDLS, YYNGEE.

The gene calls are TRBV6-2 or TRBV6-3 and TRBJ1-1, with D hard to call. With 6 bases removed from V and 8 bases from J, the gap between germline ends came to 13 bases. This CDR3 comprises 12 residues. Germline CDR1 MNHEY, CDR2 SVGEGT. CDR3 amino acids: CASREQPKEAFF. The CDR3 DNA follows: TGTGCCAGCAGAGAACAACCCAAAGAAGCTTTCTTT.

There are many counts of this clonotype. The chain carries TRBV12-3 or TRBV12-4 and TRBJ1-5, with D tentatively TRBD1 (5 bases). V lost 5 bases, J lost 0 bases, and 17 bases lay in between. The CDR3 consists of 17 residues. CDR3 DNA sequence: TGTGCCAGCAGTCCCGGGACTCTCCGCCTTAGCAATCAGCCCCAGCATTTT. This translates into CASSPGTLRLSNQPQHF.

Worth noting for this clonotype: In this CDR3 the conserved last residue, phenylalanine or tryptophan, is missing, so a read error is likely. The J gene is TRBJ2-1, the V gene TRBV7-3; D may be TRBD1 or TRBD2 (5 bases each). CDR1 is SGHTA, CDR2 FQGTGA, per germline. The germline V and J ends were trimmed by 10 bases and 4 bases, with 17 bases remaining between them. This CDR3 region has 14 residues. CDR3 residues: CANRGDEGYNEQFL. DNA for the CDR3: TGTGCCAACAGAGGGGACGAGGGGTACAATGAGCAGTTCCTC.

This clonotype has ten or more counts. V and J are TRBV20-1 and TRBJ2-7; 8 positions match TRBD2. Germline loops: CDR1 DFQATT, CDR2 SNEGSKA (reference sequence). The CDR3 length is 15 residues. The J segment lost 5 bases and the V segment lost 1 base, leaving 10 bases of the junction unmatched. This CDR3 reads CSARGLREGLDEQYF. DNA of the CDR3: TGCAGTGCTAGAGGGCTCCGGGAGGGGCTGGACGAGCAGTACTTC.

In its sample, this clonotype was seen many times. This chain links TRBV5-1 with TRBJ2-2; D ambiguous. Trimming removed 0 bases at V and 5 bases at J, with 8 bases between. Germline V gene lookup returns CDR1 SGHRS and CDR2 YFSETQ. The CDR3 runs to 14 residues. Here the CDR3 reads CASSLGTATGELFF. The CDR3 nucleotides are TGCGCCAGCAGCTTGGGAACGGCTACCGGGGAGCTGTTTTTT.